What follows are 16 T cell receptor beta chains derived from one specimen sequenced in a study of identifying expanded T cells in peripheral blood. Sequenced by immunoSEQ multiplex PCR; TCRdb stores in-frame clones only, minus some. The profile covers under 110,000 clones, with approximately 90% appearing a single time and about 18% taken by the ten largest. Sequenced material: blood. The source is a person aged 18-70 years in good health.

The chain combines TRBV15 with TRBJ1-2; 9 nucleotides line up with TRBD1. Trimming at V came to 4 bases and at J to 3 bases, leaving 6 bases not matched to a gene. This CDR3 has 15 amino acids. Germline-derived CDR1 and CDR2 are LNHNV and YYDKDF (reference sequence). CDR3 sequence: CATSTIDRGYYGYTF. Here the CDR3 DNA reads TGTGCCACCAGCACCATCGACAGGGGGTACTATGGCTACACCTTC.

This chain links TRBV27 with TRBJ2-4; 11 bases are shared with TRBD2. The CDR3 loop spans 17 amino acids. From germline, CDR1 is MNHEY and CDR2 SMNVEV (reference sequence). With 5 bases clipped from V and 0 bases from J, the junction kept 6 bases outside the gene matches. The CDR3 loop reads CASSPRTSGLAKNIQYF. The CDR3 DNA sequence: TGTGCCAGCAGTCCACGGACTAGCGGGCTAGCCAAAAACATTCAGTACTTC.

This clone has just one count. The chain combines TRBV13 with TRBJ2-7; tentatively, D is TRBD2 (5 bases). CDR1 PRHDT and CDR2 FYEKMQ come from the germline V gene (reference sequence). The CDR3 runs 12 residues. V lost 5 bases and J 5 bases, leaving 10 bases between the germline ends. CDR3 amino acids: CASSKEGHEQYF. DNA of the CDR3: TGTGCCAGCAGCAAAGAGGGCCACGAGCAGTACTTC.

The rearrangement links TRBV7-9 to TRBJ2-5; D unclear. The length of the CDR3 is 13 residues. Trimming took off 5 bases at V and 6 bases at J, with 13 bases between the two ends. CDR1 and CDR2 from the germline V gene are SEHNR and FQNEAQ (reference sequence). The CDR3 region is CASSKTDQQTQYF. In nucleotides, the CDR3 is TGTGCCAGCAGCAAGACCGACCAGCAGACCCAGTACTTC.

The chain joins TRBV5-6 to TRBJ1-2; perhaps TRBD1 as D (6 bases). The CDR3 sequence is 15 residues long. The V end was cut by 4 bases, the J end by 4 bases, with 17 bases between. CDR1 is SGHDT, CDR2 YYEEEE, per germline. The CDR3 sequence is CASSPRTGWGYGYTF. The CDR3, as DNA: TGTGCCAGCAGCCCTCGAACAGGGTGGGGCTATGGCTACACCTTC.

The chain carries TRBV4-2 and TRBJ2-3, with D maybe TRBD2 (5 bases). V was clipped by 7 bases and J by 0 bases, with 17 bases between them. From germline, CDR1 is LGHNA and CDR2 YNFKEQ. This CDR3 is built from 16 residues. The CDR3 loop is CASTTSSTFSTDTQYF. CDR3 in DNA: TGTGCCAGCACAACTAGTTCCACATTTAGCACAGATACGCAGTATTTT.

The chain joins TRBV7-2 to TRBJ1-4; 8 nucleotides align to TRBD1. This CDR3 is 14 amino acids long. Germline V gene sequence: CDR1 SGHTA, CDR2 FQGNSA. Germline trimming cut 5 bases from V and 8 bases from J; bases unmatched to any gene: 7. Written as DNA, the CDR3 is TGTGCCAGCAGCGCGGGGACAGGTCGCGAAAAACTGTTTTTT. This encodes CASSAGTGREKLFF.

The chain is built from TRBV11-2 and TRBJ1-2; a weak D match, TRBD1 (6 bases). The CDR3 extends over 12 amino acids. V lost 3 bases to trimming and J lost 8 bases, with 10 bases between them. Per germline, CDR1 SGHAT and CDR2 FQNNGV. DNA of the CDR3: TGTGCCAGCAGCTTTACAGGGCACGGCTACACCTTC. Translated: CASSFTGHGYTF.

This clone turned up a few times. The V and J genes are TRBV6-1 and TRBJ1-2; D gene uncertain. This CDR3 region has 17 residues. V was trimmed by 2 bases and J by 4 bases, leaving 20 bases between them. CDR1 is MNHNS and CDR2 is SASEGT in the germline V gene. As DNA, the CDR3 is TGTGCCAGCAGTGAAATGTTTTACGGGTTGAGGTCCTATGGCTACACCTTC. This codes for CASSEMFYGLRSYGYTF.

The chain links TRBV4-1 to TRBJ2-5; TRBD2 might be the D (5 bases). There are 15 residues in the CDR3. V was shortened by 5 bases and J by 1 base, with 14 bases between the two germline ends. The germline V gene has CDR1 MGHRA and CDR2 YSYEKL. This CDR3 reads CASSGFGELQETQYF. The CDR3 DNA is TGCGCCAGCAGCGGGTTCGGGGAGCTCCAAGAGACCCAGTACTTC.

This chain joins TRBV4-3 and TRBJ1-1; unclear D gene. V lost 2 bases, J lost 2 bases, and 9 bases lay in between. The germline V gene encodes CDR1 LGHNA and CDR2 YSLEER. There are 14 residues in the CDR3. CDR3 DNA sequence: TGCGCCAGCAGCCAAACACAGCTAAACACTGAAGCTTTCTTT. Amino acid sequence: CASSQTQLNTEAFF.

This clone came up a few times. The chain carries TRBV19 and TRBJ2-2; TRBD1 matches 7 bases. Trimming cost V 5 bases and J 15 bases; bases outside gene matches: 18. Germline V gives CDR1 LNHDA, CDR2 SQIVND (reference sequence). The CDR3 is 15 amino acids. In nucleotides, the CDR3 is TGTGCCAGTAGTGACCATCCACTGGGTACAGGGGTGATGTTTTTT. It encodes CASSDHPLGTGVMFF.

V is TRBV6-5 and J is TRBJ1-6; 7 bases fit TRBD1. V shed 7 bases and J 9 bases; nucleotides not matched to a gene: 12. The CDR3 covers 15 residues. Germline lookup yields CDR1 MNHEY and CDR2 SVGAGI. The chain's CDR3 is CASKVAGQRSSPLHF. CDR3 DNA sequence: TGTGCCAGCAAGGTAGCGGGACAGCGTAGTTCACCCCTCCACTTT.

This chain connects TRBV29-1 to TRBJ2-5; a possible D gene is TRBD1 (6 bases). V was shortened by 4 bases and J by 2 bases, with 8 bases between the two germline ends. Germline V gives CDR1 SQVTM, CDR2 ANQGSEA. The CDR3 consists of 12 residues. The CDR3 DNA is TGCAGCGTTGGTGGACAGCAAGAGACCCAGTACTTC. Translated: CSVGGQQETQYF.

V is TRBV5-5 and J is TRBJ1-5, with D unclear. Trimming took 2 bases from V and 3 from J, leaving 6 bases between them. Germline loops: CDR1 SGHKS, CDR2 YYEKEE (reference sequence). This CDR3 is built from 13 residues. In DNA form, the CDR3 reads TGTGCCAGCAGCTTAGGGTTCAATCAGCCCCAGCATTTT. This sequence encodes CASSLGFNQPQHF.

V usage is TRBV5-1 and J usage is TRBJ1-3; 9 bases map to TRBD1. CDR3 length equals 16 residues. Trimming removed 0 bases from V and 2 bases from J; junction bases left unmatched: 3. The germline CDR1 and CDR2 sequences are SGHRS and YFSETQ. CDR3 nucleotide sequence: TGCGCCAGCAGCTTGGTTGGGACAGGGCCTGGAAACACCATATATTTT. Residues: CASSLVGTGPGNTIYF.